This T cell receptor beta chain was sequenced in a study of T cell changes during pregnancy in multiple sclerosis. The CDR3 consists of 15 residues. With V trimmed by 3 bases and J by 7 bases, 10 bases remained unmatched. The V gene's germline CDR1 is SGDLS and CDR2 YYNGEE. The method was immunoSEQ multiplex PCR; TCRdb's version includes in-frame clones alone and lacks a portion of them. Of 90,000 to 120,000 clones in the sample, approximately 93% are singletons; the top ten hold 3% to 3.5%. The sample in question was peripheral blood, obtained after pregnancy. The J gene is TRBJ2-5, the V gene TRBV9; 9 bases line up with TRBD2. This TCR came from a female donor with multiple sclerosis, enrolled in a pregnancy study. This CDR3 is CASSGGGGATGTQYF. CDR3 DNA: TGTGCCAGCAGCGGAGGCGGGGGGGCCACTGGGACCCAGTACTTC. Combining the CDR3 with reference TRBV9 and TRBJ2-5 gives the whole variable domain DSGVTQTPKHLITATGQRVTLRCSPRSGDLSVYWYQQSLDQGLQFLIQYYNGEERAKGNILERFSAQQFPDLHSELNLSSLELGDSALYFCASSGGGGATGTQYFGPGTRLLVL.